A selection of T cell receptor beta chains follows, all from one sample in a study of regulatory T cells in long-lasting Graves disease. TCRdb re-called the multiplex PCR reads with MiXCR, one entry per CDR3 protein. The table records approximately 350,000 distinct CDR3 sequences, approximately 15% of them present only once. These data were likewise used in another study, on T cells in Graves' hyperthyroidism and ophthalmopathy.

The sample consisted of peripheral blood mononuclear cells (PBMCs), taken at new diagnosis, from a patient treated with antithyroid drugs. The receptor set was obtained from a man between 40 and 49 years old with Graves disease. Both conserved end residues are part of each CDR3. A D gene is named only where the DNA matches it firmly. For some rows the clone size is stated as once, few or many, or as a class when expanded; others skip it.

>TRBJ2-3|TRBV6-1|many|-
CASSVAVGLTDTQYF
TGTGCCAGCAGTGTCGCAGTGGGTCTCACAGATACGCAGTATTTT
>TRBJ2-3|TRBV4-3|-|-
CASSQEVGFPSTDTQYF
TGCGCCAGCAGCCAAGAAGTAGGGTTTCCTAGCACAGATACGCAGTATTTT
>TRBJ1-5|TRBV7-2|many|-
CASSQRASPSQPQHF
TGTGCCAGCAGCCAGCGGGCCTCCCCAAGCCAGCCCCAGCATTTT
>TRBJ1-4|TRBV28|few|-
CASTAIGATNEKLFF
TGTGCCAGCACCGCGATCGGGGCAACTAATGAAAAACTGTTTTTT
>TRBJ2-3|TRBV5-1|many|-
CASSFGKRTDTQYF
TGCGCCAGCAGCTTTGGGAAGCGCACAGATACGCAGTATTTT
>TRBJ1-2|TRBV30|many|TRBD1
CAWSVEQGYGYTF
TGTGCCTGGAGTGTCGAACAGGGGTATGGCTACACCTTC
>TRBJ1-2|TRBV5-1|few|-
CASSPVIGANYGYTF
TGCGCCAGCAGCCCCGTCATAGGAGCTAACTATGGCTACACCTTC
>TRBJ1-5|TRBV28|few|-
CASSFTGGRQPQHF
TGTGCCAGCAGTTTCACGGGGGGTAGGCAGCCCCAGCATTTT
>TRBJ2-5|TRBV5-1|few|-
CASSMGVQAETQYF
TGCGCCAGCAGCATGGGGGTCCAGGCGGAGACCCAGTACTTC
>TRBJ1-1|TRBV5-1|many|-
CASSNHYRELVANTEAFF
TGCGCCAGCAGCAATCACTACAGGGAACTTGTGGCGAACACTGAAGCTTTCTTT
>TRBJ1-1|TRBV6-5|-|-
CASSYPFGGRRSEAFF
TGTGCCAGCAGCTACCCTTTCGGGGGGCGACGATCTGAAGCTTTCTTT
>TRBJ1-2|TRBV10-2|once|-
CASSEPGHNYGYTF
TGCGCCAGCAGTGAACCGGGACACAACTATGGCTACACCTTC
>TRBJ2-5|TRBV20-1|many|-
CSALRWGTLQETQYF
TGCAGTGCTCTTAGGTGGGGAACGCTACAAGAGACCCAGTACTTC
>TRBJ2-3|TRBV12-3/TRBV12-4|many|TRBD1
CASSPGQGPDTQYF
TGCGCCAGCAGCCCTGGACAGGGCCCAGATACGCAGTATTTT
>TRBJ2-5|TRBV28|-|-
CASSFRSGLQETQYF
TGTGCCAGCAGTTTCCGCTCGGGACTCCAAGAGACCCAGTACTTC
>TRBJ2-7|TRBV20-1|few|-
CSAGRDTNYEQYF
TGCAGTGCAGGCCGGGACACGAATTACGAGCAGTACTTC
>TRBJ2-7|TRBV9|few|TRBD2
CASSPLGGTSLYEQYF
TGTGCCAGCAGCCCGCTAGGGGGGACTAGCCTCTACGAGCAGTACTTC
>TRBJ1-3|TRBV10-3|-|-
CAIKGSEQHTIYF
TGTGCCATCAAAGGCAGCGAGCAACACACCATATATTTT
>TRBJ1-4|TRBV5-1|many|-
CASSPTATNEKLFF
TGCGCCAGCAGCCCGACGGCAACTAATGAAAAACTGTTTTTT
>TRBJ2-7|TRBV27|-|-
CASGRQMRGAYEQYF
TGTGCCAGCGGCAGACAGATGCGGGGCGCGTACGAGCAGTACTTC
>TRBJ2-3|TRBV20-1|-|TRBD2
CSARGLAGDVDTQYF
TGCAGTGCTAGAGGGCTAGCGGGAGATGTAGATACGCAGTATTTT
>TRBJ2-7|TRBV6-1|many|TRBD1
CASSEYGTGTSSSYEQYF
TGTGCCAGCAGTGAATACGGGACAGGGACTTCCAGCTCCTACGAGCAGTACTTC
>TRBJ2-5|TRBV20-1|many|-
CSAPEAGRYQETQYF
TGCAGTGCCCCGGAGGCGGGGAGATATCAAGAGACCCAGTACTTC
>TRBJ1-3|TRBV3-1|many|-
CASSQVVSGNTIYF
TGTGCCAGCAGCCAAGTCGTCTCTGGAAACACCATATATTTT
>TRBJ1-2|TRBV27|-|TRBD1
CASSSYRGRGYGYTF
TGTGCCAGCAGTTCTTACAGGGGGCGCGGCTATGGCTACACCTTC
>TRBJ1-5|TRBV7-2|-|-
CASSLVLPIGGQPQHF
TGTGCCAGCAGCTTAGTCCTGCCAATAGGCGGTCAGCCCCAGCATTTT
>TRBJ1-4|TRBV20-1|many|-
CSAYTATNEKLFF
TGCAGTGCTTACACTGCAACTAATGAAAAACTGTTTTTT
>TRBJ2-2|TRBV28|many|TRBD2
CASGTTMTAGELFF
TGTGCCAGCGGGACTACCATGACGGCCGGGGAGCTGTTTTTT
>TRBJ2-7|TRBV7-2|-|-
CASSLGAGRFSYEQYF
TGTGCCAGCAGCCTAGGGGCAGGGCGATTCTCCTACGAGCAGTACTTC
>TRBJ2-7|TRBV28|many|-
CASSTTGRPYEQYF
TGTGCCAGCAGTACCACAGGGAGGCCCTACGAGCAGTACTTC
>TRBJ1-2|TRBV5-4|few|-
CASSETPSQGYGYTF
TGTGCCAGCAGCGAAACACCCTCCCAGGGATATGGCTACACCTTC
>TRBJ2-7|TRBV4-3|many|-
CASSQETIGEQYF
TGCGCCAGCAGCCAGGAGACTATCGGCGAGCAGTACTTC
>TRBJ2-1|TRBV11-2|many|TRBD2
CASSPRGLAGAYNERFF
TGTGCCAGCAGCCCAAGGGGGCTAGCGGGGGCCTACAATGAGCGGTTCTTC
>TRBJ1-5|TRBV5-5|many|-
CASSSREYQPQHF
TGTGCCAGCAGCTCCCGGGAGTACCAGCCCCAGCATTTT
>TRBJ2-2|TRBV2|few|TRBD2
CASRFLAGGPGELFF
TGTGCCAGCAGATTTCTAGCGGGGGGGCCCGGGGAGCTGTTTTTT
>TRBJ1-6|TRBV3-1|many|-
CASSQGRLRVRSYNSPLHF
TGTGCCAGCAGCCAAGGGCGTTTACGGGTTCGCTCCTATAATTCACCCCTCCACTTT
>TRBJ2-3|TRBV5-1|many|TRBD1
CASSSGTAADTQYF
TGCGCCAGCAGCTCGGGGACAGCGGCTGATACGCAGTATTTT
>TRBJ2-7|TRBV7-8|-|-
CASSLISHEQYF
TGTGCCAGCAGCTTAATTTCCCACGAGCAGTACTTC
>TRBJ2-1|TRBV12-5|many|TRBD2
CASGLQLAGGRNEQFF
TGTGCTAGTGGTTTGCAACTAGCGGGGGGGCGGAATGAGCAGTTCTTC
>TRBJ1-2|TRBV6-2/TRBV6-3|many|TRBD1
CASSYLTGGGYTF
TGTGCCAGCAGTTACTTGACAGGGGGTGGCTACACCTTC
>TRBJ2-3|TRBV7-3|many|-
CASSPRRATDTQYF
TGTGCCAGCAGCCCTCGTCGGGCCACAGATACGCAGTATTTT
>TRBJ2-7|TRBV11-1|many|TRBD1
CASSLDGGRDSYYEQYF
TGTGCCAGCAGCTTAGATGGAGGCAGGGACAGCTACTACGAGCAGTACTTC
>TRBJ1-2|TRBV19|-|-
CASSAIGYGYTF
TGTGCCAGTAGCGCGATCGGATATGGCTACACCTTC
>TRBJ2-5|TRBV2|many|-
CASSEGTAETQYF
TGTGCCAGCAGTGAAGGGACAGCAGAGACCCAGTACTTC
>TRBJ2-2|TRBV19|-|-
CASSIPAHTGELFF
TGTGCCAGTAGTATCCCCGCCCACACCGGGGAGCTGTTTTTT
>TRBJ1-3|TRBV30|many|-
CAWSDGTMGNTIYF
TGTGCCTGGAGTGACGGGACAATGGGAAACACCATATATTTT
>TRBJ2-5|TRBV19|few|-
CASSIVGTGQTQYF
TGTGCCAGTAGTATAGTGGGGACGGGGCAGACCCAGTACTTC
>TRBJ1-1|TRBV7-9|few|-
CASSFGWREAFF
TGTGCCAGCAGCTTCGGATGGAGGGAAGCTTTCTTT
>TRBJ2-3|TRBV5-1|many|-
CASSLAETDTQYF
TGCGCCAGCAGCTTGGCGGAAACAGATACGCAGTATTTT
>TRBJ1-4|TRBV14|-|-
CASSHLGGNEKLFF
TGTGCCAGCAGCCATTTGGGCGGTAATGAAAAACTGTTTTTT
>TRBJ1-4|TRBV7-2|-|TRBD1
CASSSDPGQLNEKLFF
TGTGCCAGCAGCTCAGATCCGGGACAGCTCAATGAAAAACTGTTTTTT
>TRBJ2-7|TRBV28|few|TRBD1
CASSSSGTGGVEQYF
TGTGCCAGCAGTTCTTCCGGGACAGGGGGAGTCGAGCAGTACTTC
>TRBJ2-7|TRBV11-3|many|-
CASSLSHPGSEQYF
TGTGCCAGCAGCTTATCCCACCCGGGGTCCGAGCAGTACTTC
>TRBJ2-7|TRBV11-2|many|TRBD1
CASSGSGGVYEQYF
TGTGCCAGCAGCGGATCAGGGGGCGTTTACGAGCAGTACTTC
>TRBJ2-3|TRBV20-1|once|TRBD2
CSARVSGGLTDTQYF
TGCAGTGCTAGGGTTAGCGGGGGACTCACAGATACGCAGTATTTT
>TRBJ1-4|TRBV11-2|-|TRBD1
CASRRTGDKREKLFF
TGTGCCAGCAGGCGAACAGGGGACAAGCGGGAAAAACTGTTTTTT
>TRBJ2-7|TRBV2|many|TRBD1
CASRGRTGNYEQYF
TGTGCCAGCAGGGGACGGACAGGGAACTACGAGCAGTACTTC
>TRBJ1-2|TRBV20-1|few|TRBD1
CSAKRGQGRSSGYTF
TGCAGTGCTAAGAGGGGGCAGGGAAGGAGTAGTGGCTACACCTTC